A single sample is the source of the 12 T cell receptor beta chains below, sequenced in a study of control samples from healthy donors and cancer patients. Data came from immunoSEQ multiplex PCR; TCRdb stores just in-frame clones and leaves some out. The profile shows 150,000 or so clones, around 94% of them singletons. The specimen was blood. Receptor source: a man aged 35-49 years in good health.

V gene TRBV6-5 combines with J gene TRBJ2-7; D not resolved. CDR1 is MNHEY and CDR2 is SVGAGI in the germline V gene. The CDR3 loop spans 15 amino acids. V was pared by 2 bases and J by 2 bases, with 13 bases between. CDR3 in DNA: TGTGCCAGCAGTTACGTACATCAGGTCCCCTACGAGCAGTACTTC. It codes for CASSYVHQVPYEQYF.

V and J are TRBV6-2 or TRBV6-3 and TRBJ1-1; D gene uncertain. Between the trimmed V and J ends, which lost 0 bases and 0 bases, there was a span of 5 bases. The CDR3 runs 14 residues. CDR1 and CDR2 from the germline V gene are MNHEY and SVGEGT. CDR3: CASSYSRLNTEAFF. In DNA form, the CDR3 reads TGTGCCAGCAGTTACTCGCGACTGAACACTGAAGCTTTCTTT.

As DNA, the CDR3 is TGTGCCAGCTCACCACCGATGCCTCTAAAAGACAATGAGCAGTTCTTC. Protein sequence: CASSPPMPLKDNEQFF. V and J are TRBV18 and TRBJ2-1; D call uncertain. V lost 0 bases to trimming and J lost 5 bases, with 14 bases between them. CDR3 length equals 16 residues. The V gene's germline CDR1 is KGHSH and CDR2 LQKENI.

The CDR3 sequence is CASSQVIGVPQHF. The CDR3, as DNA: TGCGCCAGCAGCCAAGTTATCGGAGTGCCCCAGCATTTT. The chain links TRBV4-1 to TRBJ1-5; D call uncertain. CDR1 MGHRA and CDR2 YSYEKL come from the germline V gene. The ends were cut back, 1 base at V and 9 bases at J, with 10 bases in the middle. The CDR3 is made up of 13 amino acids.

The V and J genes are TRBV11-2 and TRBJ2-7; maybe TRBD1 (6 bases). Trimming took off 1 base at V and 6 bases at J, with 22 bases between the two ends. CDR3 length: 17 amino acids. Germline V gene data show CDR1 as SGHAT and CDR2 as FQNNGV. The CDR3 here is CASSLVGGQGWGSEQYF. The CDR3 DNA reads TGTGCCAGCAGCTTAGTAGGTGGTCAGGGGTGGGGGAGCGAGCAGTACTTC.

This rearrangement joins TRBV19 to TRBJ1-5; a possible D gene is TRBD1 (6 bases). Germline-derived CDR1 and CDR2 are LNHDA and SQIVND (reference sequence). This CDR3 has 14 residues. The ends were cut back, 7 bases at V and 7 bases at J, with 17 bases in the middle. Here the CDR3 DNA reads TGTGCCAGTAAGGGGGTAACCCTGTTCCAGCCCCAGCATTTT. The encoded protein is CASKGVTLFQPQHF.

This rearrangement joins TRBV6-1 to TRBJ2-5; no definite D call. This CDR3 comprises 11 residues. Germline V gene data show CDR1 as MNHNS and CDR2 as SASEGT. V was clipped by 2 bases and J by 7 bases, with 5 bases between them. Here the CDR3 DNA reads TGTGCCAGCAGTGAATTAGGGACCCAGTACTTC. This gives the protein CASSELGTQYF.

The sample holds a few counts of this clone. The chain links TRBV6-5 to TRBJ1-2; maybe TRBD1 (6 bases). Germline V CDR1 and CDR2: MNHEY, SVGAGI. This CDR3 contains 14 residues. CDR3 nucleotide sequence: TGTGCGGGGGGGCAGCGTCGAGTGGAAAATGGCTACACCTTC. It yields the protein CAGGQRRVENGYTF.

The rearrangement links TRBV7-9 to TRBJ1-5; D ambiguous. The germline V gene encodes CDR1 SEHNR and CDR2 FQNEAQ (reference sequence). The CDR3 sequence is 14 residues long. Trimming removed 8 bases from V and 5 bases from J, with 16 bases in between. The CDR3 coding sequence is TGTGCCAGCTCCCCGACCCGAGGAGATCAGCCCCAGCATTTT. Amino acid sequence: CASSPTRGDQPQHF.

This chain connects TRBV2 to TRBJ1-1, with D unresolved. Between the trimmed V and J ends, which lost 6 bases and 5 bases, there was a span of 10 bases. Per the germline V gene, CDR1 is SNHLY and CDR2 is FYNNEI. CDR3 length: 12 residues. The CDR3 protein is CASRGRWTEAFF. CDR3 DNA sequence: TGTGCCAGCAGGGGGAGGTGGACTGAAGCTTTCTTT.

This clone was picked up one time. This chain uses TRBV4-2 with TRBJ1-4; D is possibly TRBD1 (6 bases). Germline values: CDR1 LGHNA, CDR2 YNFKEQ. This CDR3 is 15 amino acids long. The germline V and J ends were trimmed by 1 base and 5 bases, with 11 bases remaining between them. The CDR3 sequence is CASSQAWTENEKLFF. The CDR3 DNA reads TGTGCCAGCAGCCAAGCTTGGACAGAAAATGAAAAACTGTTTTTT.

The V and J genes are TRBV15 and TRBJ1-5; D perhaps matches TRBD1 (5 bases). Trimming took off 5 bases at V and 5 bases at J, with 22 bases between the two ends. Germline V gives CDR1 LNHNV, CDR2 YYDKDF (reference sequence). The CDR3 sequence is 17 residues long. CDR3 nucleotide sequence: TGTGCCACCAGCGTATCTCCACTGACAGAGGTACATCAGCCCCAGCATTTT. Translated: CATSVSPLTEVHQPQHF.